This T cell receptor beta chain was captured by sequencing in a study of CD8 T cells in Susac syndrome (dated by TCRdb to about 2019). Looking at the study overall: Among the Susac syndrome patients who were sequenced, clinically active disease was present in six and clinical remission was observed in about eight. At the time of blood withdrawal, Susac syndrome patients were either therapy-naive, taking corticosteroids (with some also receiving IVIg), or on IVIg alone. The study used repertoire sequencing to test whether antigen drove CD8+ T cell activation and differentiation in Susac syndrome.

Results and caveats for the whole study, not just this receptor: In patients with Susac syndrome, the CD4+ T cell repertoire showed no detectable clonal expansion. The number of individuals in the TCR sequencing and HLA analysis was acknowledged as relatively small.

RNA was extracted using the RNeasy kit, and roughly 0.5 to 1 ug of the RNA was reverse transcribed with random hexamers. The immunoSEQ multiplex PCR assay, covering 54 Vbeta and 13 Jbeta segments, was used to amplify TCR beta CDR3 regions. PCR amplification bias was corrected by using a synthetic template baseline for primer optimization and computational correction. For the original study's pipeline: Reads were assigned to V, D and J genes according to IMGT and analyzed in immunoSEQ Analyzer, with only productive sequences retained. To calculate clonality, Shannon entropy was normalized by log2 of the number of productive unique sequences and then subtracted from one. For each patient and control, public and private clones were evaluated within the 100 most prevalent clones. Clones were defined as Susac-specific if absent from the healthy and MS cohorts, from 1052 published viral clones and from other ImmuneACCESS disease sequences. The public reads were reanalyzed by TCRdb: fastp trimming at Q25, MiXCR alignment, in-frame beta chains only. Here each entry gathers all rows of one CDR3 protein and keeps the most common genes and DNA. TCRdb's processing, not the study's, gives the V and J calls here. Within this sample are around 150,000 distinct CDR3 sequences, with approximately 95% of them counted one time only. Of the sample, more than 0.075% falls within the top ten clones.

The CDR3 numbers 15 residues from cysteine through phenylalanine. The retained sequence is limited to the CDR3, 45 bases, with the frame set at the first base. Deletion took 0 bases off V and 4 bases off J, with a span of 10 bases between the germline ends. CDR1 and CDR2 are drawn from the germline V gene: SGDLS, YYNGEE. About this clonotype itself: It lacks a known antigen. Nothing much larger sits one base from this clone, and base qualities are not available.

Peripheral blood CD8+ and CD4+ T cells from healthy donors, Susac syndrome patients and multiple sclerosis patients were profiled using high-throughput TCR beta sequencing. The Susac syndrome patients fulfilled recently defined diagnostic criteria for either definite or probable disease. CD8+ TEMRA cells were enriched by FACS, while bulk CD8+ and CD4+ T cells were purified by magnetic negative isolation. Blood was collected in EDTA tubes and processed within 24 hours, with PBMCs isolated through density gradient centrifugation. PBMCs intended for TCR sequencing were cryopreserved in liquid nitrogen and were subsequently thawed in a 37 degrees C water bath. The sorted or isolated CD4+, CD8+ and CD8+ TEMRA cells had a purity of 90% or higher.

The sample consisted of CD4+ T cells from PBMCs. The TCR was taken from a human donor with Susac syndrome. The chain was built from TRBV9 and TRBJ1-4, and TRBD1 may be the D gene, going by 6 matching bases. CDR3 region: CASSVAGHSNEKLFF. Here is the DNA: TGTGCCAGCAGCGTAGCGGGACACAGTAATGAAAAACTGTTTTTT. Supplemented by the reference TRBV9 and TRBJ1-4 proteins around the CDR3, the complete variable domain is DSGVTQTPKHLITATGQRVTLRCSPRSGDLSVYWYQQSLDQGLQFLIQYYNGEERAKGNILERFSAQQFPDLHSELNLSSLELGDSALYFCASSVAGHSNEKLFFGSGTQLSVL.